This paragraph reports one T cell receptor beta chain. Its antigen is not identified. This sample is part of a study of blood T cells in healthy people across ages. Primers used in a second PCR of about 6 to 11 cycles were a sample-barcoded 5' primer and a J-beta primer mix. All samples gave at least 2.5 million CDR3-containing paired-end reads. TCRdb itself ran the 5' RACE reads through MiXCR, one entry per CDR3 protein. The repertoire holds approximately 780,000 distinct CDR3 sequences, with 20% to 30% as singletons. Findings of the study overall: The study found more naive CD4+ cells and higher diversity in long-lived than aged donors.

The CDR3 is 17 amino acids. CDR1 is KGHDR and CDR2 is SFDVKD in the germline V gene. J gave up 8 bases and V 2 bases, and 16 bases lay outside the gene matches. Separately, the same data were catalogued under a study of T cells of mothers and their children. From that second work: Barcodes and 2-4 random nucleotides were added by M1S in the second PCR. From each mother came over 10 million TCR beta CDR3 reads, and from each child came 2.5 million to 3.5 million.

The chain links TRBV24-1 to TRBJ1-2; 7 bases map to TRBD1. Material for sequencing was blood. The origin of this receptor is a boy aged 5-17 years in good health. Here the CDR3 reads CATSDSRTGQPVRGYTF. CDR3 sequence (DNA): TGTGCCACCAGTGATTCAAGGACGGGACAGCCCGTTCGCGGCTACACCTTC.